Following are 8 T cell receptor beta chains from one sample sequenced in a study of blood T cell repertoires in COVID-19. Method: immunoSEQ multiplex PCR; TCRdb's copy keeps in-frame clones and lacks some. Of approximately 61,000 clones in the sample, more than 75% are singletons; the top ten hold about 14%. Sequencing was performed on peripheral blood. Receptors were obtained from a human donor in a cohort sampled during active COVID-19.

V is TRBV9 and J is TRBJ1-2; 7 nucleotides match TRBD1. The length of the CDR3 is 15 residues. Per the germline V gene, CDR1 is SGDLS and CDR2 is YYNGEE. J gave up 6 bases and V 3 bases, and 11 bases lay outside the gene matches. The CDR3 here is CASSETWDSDDGYTF. In DNA form, the CDR3 reads TGTGCCAGCAGCGAAACCTGGGACAGCGATGATGGCTACACCTTC.

This clone has a handful of counts. This chain links TRBV6-4 with TRBJ1-5; possible D gene TRBD1, 5 bases. The V gene's germline CDR1 is MRHNA and CDR2 SNTAGT. The V end lost 5 bases, the J end lost 5 bases, and 13 bases lay between the germline ends. This CDR3 is 14 amino acids long. CDR3 in DNA: TGTGCCAGCAGTAAGACAGCGAACTATCAGCCCCAGCATTTT. The encoded protein is CASSKTANYQPQHF.

The chain is built from TRBV28 and TRBJ1-1; D ambiguous. The CDR3 contains 13 residues. From germline, CDR1 is MDHEN and CDR2 SYDVKM. V lost 6 bases and J 2 bases, leaving 10 bases between the germline ends. Here the CDR3 reads CASSDTINTEAFF. The CDR3 DNA reads TGTGCCAGCAGCGACACCATCAACACTGAAGCTTTCTTT.

This clone was seen only once. The V gene is TRBV11-2, the J gene TRBJ2-1; 11 nucleotides agree with TRBD2. CDR3 length: 17 amino acids. The trim removed 5 bases at V and 4 bases at J, leaving 10 bases unmatched. CDR1 and CDR2 (germline): SGHAT, FQNNGV. The CDR3 nucleotides read TGTGCCAGCAGCCCCGGGCGGGCTAGCGGGAGGTACAATGAGCAGTTCTTC. As protein: CASSPGRASGRYNEQFF.

V is TRBV28 and J is TRBJ2-7; D may be TRBD1 (7 bases). Germline V gene sequence: CDR1 MDHEN, CDR2 SYDVKM. Deletions cut 2 bases from V and 4 bases from J, with 12 bases between. This CDR3 comprises 14 residues. CDR3 bases: TGTGCCAGCAGTTTACAGGGGGGCGGGTACGAGCAGTACTTC. It encodes CASSLQGGGYEQYF.

The V call is TRBV7-2, the J call TRBJ1-1; no firm D call. Germline assignment: CDR1 SGHTA and CDR2 FQGNSA. This CDR3 spans 13 amino acids. V lost 1 base to trimming and J lost 5 bases, with 8 bases between them. CDR3 residues: CASSLDTRTEAFF. CDR3 in DNA: TGTGCCAGCAGCTTAGATACTCGGACTGAAGCTTTCTTT. Complete variable domain (other parts from reference TRBV7-2 and TRBJ1-1): GAGVSQSPSNKVTEKGKDVELRCDPISGHTALYWYRQSLGQGLEFLIYFQGNSAPDKSGLPSDRFSAERTGGSVSTLTIQRTQQEDSAVYLCASSLDTRTEAFFGQGTRLTVV.

V is TRBV11-2 and J is TRBJ1-2, with 7 bases that match TRBD1. Per germline, CDR1 SGHAT and CDR2 FQNNGV. The junction had 6 bases not matched to a gene; V was cut back by 3 bases and J by 2 bases. The CDR3 has 15 amino acids. The CDR3 reads CASSFNGQANYGYTF. The CDR3 nucleotides read TGTGCCAGCAGCTTTAACGGACAGGCCAACTATGGCTACACCTTC.

This sequence joins TRBV6-5 and TRBJ1-6; D call uncertain. The germline V gene encodes CDR1 MNHEY and CDR2 SVGAGI. The CDR3 totals 16 residues. V shed 3 bases and J shed 4 bases, with 13 bases lying between them. The CDR3 nucleotides are TGTGCCAGCAGTTATGGGGAGTACTCGTATAATTCACCCCTCCACTTT. Protein sequence: CASSYGEYSYNSPLHF.